These T cell receptor beta chains were read from a single sample in a study of blood T cells in healthy people across ages. TCRdb used MiXCR to reprocess the 5' RACE reads, holding one entry per CDR3 protein. The sample yields about 1,400,000 distinct CDR3 sequences, approximately 59% seen once. Specimen: blood. These receptors originate from a man younger than 35 in good health. CDR3s include the opening cysteine and the closing phenylalanine or tryptophan. D genes are given only for firm matches. Not all rows give a size; the values are once, few, many and, for expanded clones, a class.

TRBV10-2	14	few	TRBJ1-6	TRBD1	CASGIGTGNSPLHF	TGCGCCAGCGGTATTGGGACAGGCAATTCACCCCTCCACTTT
TRBV20-1	12	-	TRBJ2-1	-	CSARVGRHERFF	TGCAGTGCTAGAGTGGGGCGACATGAGCGGTTCTTC
TRBV7-9	16	-	TRBJ2-1	TRBD2	CASSLGMAGVYNEQFF	TGTGCCAGCAGCTTAGGAATGGCGGGAGTCTACAATGAGCAGTTCTTC
TRBV3-1	13	-	TRBJ2-3	-	CASSQDPGAAQYF	TGTGCCAGCAGCCAAGATCCGGGGGCGGCGCAGTATTTT
TRBV4-1	15	few	TRBJ2-1	TRBD1	CASSQRTGADNEQFF	TGCGCCAGCAGCCAACGGACAGGGGCGGACAATGAGCAGTTCTTC
TRBV15	16	-	TRBJ2-7	-	CATSREIGPLAYEQYF	TGTGCCACCAGCAGAGAAATAGGACCCCTAGCCTACGAGCAGTACTTC
TRBV11-2	15	-	TRBJ2-1	TRBD1	CASSSTGGGHNEQFF	TGTGCCAGCAGCTCGACAGGGGGCGGCCACAATGAGCAGTTCTTC
TRBV20-1	12	few	TRBJ1-4	-	CSARGRMEKLFF	TGCAGTGCTCGGGGACGGATGGAAAAACTGTTTTTT
TRBV20-1	15	once	TRBJ2-1	-	CSARIRPDFYNEQFF	TGCAGTGCTAGAATCCGGCCAGATTTCTACAATGAGCAGTTCTTC
TRBV5-1	14	-	TRBJ1-2	-	CASSLSDSDYGYTF	TGCGCCAGCAGCTTATCGGACAGCGACTATGGCTACACCTTC
TRBV30	11	once	TRBJ2-1	-	CAWGGLNEQFF	TGTGCCTGGGGCGGCCTTAATGAGCAGTTCTTC
TRBV5-1	15	-	TRBJ2-7	TRBD1	CASSLGAGTVNEQYF	TGCGCCAGCAGCTTGGGTGCAGGGACAGTAAACGAGCAGTACTTC
TRBV24-1	12	-	TRBJ2-3	-	CATSDYTDTQYF	TGTGCCACCAGTGATTATACGGATACGCAGTATTTT
TRBV27	16	-	TRBJ2-5	-	CASSLTLPGGWETQYF	TGTGCCAGCAGTTTAACCCTCCCGGGGGGCTGGGAGACCCAGTACTTC
TRBV7-9	14	-	TRBJ2-3	-	CASRQGRTTATQYF	TGTGCCAGCAGGCAAGGACGGACCACGGCTACGCAGTATTTT
TRBV7-9	13	-	TRBJ1-1	-	CASSLMPSTEAFF	TGTGCCAGCAGCTTAATGCCCTCCACTGAAGCTTTCTTT
TRBV7-9	15	few	TRBJ2-3	TRBD1	CASSSTGLGTDTQYF	TGTGCCAGCAGCTCGACAGGGCTGGGGACAGATACGCAGTATTTT
TRBV6-5	14	-	TRBJ2-5	-	CASSSQGLQETQYF	TGTGCCAGCAGTTCCCAGGGACTGCAAGAGACCCAGTACTTC